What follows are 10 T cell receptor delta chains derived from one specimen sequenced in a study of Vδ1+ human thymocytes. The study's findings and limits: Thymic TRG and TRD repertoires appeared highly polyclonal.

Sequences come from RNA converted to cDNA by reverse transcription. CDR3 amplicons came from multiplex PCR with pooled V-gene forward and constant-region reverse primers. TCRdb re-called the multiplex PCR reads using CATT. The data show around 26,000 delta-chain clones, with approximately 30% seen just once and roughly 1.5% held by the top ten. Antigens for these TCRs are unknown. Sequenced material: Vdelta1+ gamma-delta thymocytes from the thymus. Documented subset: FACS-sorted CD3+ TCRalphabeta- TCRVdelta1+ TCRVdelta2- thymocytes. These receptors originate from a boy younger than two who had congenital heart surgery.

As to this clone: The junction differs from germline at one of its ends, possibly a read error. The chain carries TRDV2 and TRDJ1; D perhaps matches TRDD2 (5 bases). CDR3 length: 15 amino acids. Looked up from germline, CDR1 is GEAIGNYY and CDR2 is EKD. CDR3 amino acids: CACVLDFPYTDKPIF. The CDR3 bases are TGTGCCTGTGTTTTGGACTTCCCGTACACCGATAAACCCATCTTT.

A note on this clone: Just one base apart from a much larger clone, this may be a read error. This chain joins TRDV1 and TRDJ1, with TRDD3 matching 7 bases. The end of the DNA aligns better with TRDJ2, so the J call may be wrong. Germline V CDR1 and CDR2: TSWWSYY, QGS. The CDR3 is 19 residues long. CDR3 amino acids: CALGEGPRLGIPYTDKLFF. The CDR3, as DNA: TGTGCTCTTGGGGAAGGGCCCCGACTGGGGATCCCCTACACCGATAAACTCTTCTTT.

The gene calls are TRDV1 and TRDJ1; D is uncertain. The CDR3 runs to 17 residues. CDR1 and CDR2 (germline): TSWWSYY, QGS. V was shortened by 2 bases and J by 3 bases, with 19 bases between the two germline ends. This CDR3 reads CALGEFPRTTEADKLIF. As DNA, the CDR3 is TGTGCTCTTGGGGAATTTCCGCGCACCACAGAGGCCGATAAACTCATCTTT.

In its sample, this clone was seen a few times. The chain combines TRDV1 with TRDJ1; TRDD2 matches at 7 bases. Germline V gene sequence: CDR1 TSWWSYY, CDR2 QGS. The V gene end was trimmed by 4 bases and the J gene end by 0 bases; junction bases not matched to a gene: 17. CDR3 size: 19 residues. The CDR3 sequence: CALGVLAFLGHKYTDKLIF. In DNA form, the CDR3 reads TGTGCTCTTGGGGTCTTGGCCTTCCTTGGGCATAAGTACACCGATAAACTCATCTTT.

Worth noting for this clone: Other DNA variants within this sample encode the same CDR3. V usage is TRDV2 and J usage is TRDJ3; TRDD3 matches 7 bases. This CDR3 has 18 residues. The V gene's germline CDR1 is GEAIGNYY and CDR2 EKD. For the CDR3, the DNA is TGTGCTTCCGTCGGGGGTTGCCTACGTGGGGGACACACCCGACAGATGTTTTTC. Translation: CASVGGCLRGGHTRQMFF.

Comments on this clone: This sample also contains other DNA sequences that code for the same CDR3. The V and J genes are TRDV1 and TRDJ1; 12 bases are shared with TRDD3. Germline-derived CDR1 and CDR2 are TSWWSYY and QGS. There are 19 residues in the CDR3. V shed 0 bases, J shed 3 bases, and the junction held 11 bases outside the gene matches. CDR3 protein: CALGELGLGDTRGADKLIF. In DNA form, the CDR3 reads TGTGCTCTTGGGGAACTAGGGCTGGGGGATACGCGGGGCGCCGATAAACTCATCTTT.

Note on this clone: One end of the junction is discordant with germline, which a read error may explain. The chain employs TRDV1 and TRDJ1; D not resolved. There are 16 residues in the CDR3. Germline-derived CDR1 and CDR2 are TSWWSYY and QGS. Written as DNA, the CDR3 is TGTGCTCTTGAGGAAAGCCACCGGGTTTACACCGATAAACTCATCTTT. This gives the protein CALEESHRVYTDKLIF.

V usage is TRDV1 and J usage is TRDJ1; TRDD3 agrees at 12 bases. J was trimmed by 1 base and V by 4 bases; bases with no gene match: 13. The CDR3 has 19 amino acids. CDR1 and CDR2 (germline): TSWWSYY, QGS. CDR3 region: CALGALHTGGYLGTDKLIF. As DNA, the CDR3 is TGTGCTCTTGGGGCCCTACATACTGGGGGATACCTGGGCACCGATAAACTCATCTTT.

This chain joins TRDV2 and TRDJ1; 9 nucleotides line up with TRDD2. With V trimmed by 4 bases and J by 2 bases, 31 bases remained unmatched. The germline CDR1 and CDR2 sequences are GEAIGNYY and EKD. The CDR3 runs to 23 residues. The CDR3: CACDAEPSYVAWEIPPRTDKLIF. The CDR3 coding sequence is TGTGCCTGTGATGCGGAGCCTTCCTACGTGGCGTGGGAGATACCCCCCAGAACCGATAAACTCATCTTT.

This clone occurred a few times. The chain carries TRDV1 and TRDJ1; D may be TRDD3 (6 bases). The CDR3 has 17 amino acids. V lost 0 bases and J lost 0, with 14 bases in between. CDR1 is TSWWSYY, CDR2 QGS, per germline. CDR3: CALGELRGDVYTDKLIF. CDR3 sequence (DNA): TGTGCTCTTGGGGAACTGAGGGGGGACGTGTACACCGATAAACTCATCTTT.